This record covers a single T cell receptor beta chain. PBMCs were collected from an approximately 10 ml volume of fresh peripheral blood. Germline V lookup: CDR1 SGHTA, CDR2 FQGNSA. The CDR3 is 14 residues long. V dropped 2 bases and J dropped 5 bases, with 10 bases sitting between them. This sample is part of a study of T cells in Graves' hyperthyroidism and ophthalmopathy. Regions amplified from RNA transcripts were the TCR beta CDR3 regions. In the first-round RT-PCR of the TCR CDR3, the HTBI primer set was used. TCRdb reprocessed the multiplex PCR reads with MiXCR, giving one entry per CDR3 protein. The data contain about 200,000 distinct CDR3 sequences, about a sixth of them singletons.

This TCR was sampled from a man aged 50-59 years with Graves' hyperthyroidism. The chain uses TRBV7-2 and TRBJ1-3; D remains ambiguous. Material for sequencing was blood. This CDR3 reads CASSLSGDRNTIYF. The DNA for the CDR3 is TGTGCCAGCAGCTTATCAGGTGACCGAAACACCATATATTTT.